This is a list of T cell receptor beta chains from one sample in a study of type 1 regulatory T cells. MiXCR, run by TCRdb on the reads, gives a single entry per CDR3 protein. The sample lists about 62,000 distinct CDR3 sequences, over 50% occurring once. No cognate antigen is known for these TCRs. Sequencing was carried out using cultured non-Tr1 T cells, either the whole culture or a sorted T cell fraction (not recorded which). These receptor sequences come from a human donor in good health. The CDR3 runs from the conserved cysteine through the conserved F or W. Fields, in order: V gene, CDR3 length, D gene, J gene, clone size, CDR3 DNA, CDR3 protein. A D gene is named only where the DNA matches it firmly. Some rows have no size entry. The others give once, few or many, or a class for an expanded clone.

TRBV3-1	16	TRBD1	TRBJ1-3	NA	TGTGCCAGCAGCCGAGAACAGGGGGCGAATGGAAACACCATATATTTT	CASSREQGANGNTIYF
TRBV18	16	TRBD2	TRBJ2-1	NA	TGTGCCAGCTCACCGGAACTAGCGGGAGTCCACAATGAGCAGTTCTTC	CASSPELAGVHNEQFF
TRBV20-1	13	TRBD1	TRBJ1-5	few	TGCAGTGCTAGGGACAGGGCAGGGCAGCCCCAGCATTTT	CSARDRAGQPQHF
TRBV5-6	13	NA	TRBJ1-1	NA	TGTGCCAGCAGCTTGGATGTTCGGTTGGGAGCTTTCTTT	CASSLDVRLGAFF
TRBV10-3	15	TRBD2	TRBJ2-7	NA	TGTGCCATCAGTTCAGAGGGGACTAGTGTCGGCGAGCAGTACTTC	CAISSEGTSVGEQYF
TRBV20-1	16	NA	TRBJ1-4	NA	TGCAGTGCTAGAGACGGTTTGGGGCAGGGAGTGGAAAAACTGTTTTTT	CSARDGLGQGVEKLFF
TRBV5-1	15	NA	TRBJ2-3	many	TGCGCCAGCAGCTTAAGGGGAGTGGGCACAGATACGCAGTATTTT	CASSLRGVGTDTQYF
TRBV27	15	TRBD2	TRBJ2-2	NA	TGTGCCAGCTCTCCCGGCGGGGGTAGGACCGGGGAGCTGTTTTTT	CASSPGGGRTGELFF
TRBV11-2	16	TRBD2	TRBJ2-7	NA	TGTGCCAGCAGCTTTCTTTCGGGAGGGAGCTCCTACGAGCAGTACTTC	CASSFLSGGSSYEQYF
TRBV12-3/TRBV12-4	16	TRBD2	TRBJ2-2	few	TGTGCCACCGCAATCTCTGGGAGGGAGAACACCGGGGAGCTGTTTTTT	CATAISGRENTGELFF
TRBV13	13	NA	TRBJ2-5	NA	TGTGCCAGCAGCTTCCGGGACCAAAAGACCCAGTACTTC	CASSFRDQKTQYF
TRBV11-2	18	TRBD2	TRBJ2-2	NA	TGTGCCAGCAGGGCGGGAGTGGTAGCGGGAGGTGGCACCGGGGAGCTGTTTTTT	CASRAGVVAGGGTGELFF
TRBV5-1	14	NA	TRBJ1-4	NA	TGCGCCAGCAGCTTGGGCTGGGGTGGTGAAAAACTGTTTTTT	CASSLGWGGEKLFF
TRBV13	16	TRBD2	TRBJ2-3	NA	TGTGCCAGCAGCCTTACCCGTAATAGCGGGGGAGATACGCAGTATTTT	CASSLTRNSGGDTQYF
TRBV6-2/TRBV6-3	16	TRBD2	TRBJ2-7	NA	TGTGCCAGCAGTTACTCGACTAGCGGGAGTAGGGACGAGCAGTACTTC	CASSYSTSGSRDEQYF
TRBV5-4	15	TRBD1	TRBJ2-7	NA	TGTGCCAGCAGCAAGGGGGCCGGACAGGGATACGAGCAGTACTTC	CASSKGAGQGYEQYF
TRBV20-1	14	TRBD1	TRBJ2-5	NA	TGCAGTGCTAGAAAGGGGGCAAGGGTGGAGACCCAGTACTTC	CSARKGARVETQYF
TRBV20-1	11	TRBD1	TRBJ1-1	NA	TGCATGTCAGGGGGAGGCACTGAAGCTTTCTTT	CMSGGGTEAFF
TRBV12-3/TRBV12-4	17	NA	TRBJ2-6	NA	TGTGCCAGCAGTTCCTGGGACCCCCCGGGTGGGGCCAACGTCCTGACTTTC	CASSSWDPPGGANVLTF
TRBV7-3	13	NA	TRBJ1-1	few	TGTGCCAGCAGCTTAACCATGAGGACTGAAGCTTTCTTT	CASSLTMRTEAFF
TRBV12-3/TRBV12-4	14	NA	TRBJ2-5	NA	TGTGCCAGCAATGGACTCGGACTCGGGGAGACCCAGTACTTC	CASNGLGLGETQYF
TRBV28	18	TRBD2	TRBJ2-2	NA	TGTGCCAGCACCGCCCTAGCGGGAGCTATTTTAATAGGCGGGGAGCTGTTTTTT	CASTALAGAILIGGELFF
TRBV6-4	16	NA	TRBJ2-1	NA	TGTGCCAGCAGTGGGTATAGGGGTAGCTCCTACAATGAGCAGTTCTTC	CASSGYRGSSYNEQFF
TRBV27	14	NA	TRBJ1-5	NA	TGTGCCAGCAGTTTAGGGGCAGGGGATCAGCCCCAGCATTTT	CASSLGAGDQPQHF
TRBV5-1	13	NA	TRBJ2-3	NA	TGCGCCAGCAGCGACCTGAGCACAGATACGCAGTATTTT	CASSDLSTDTQYF
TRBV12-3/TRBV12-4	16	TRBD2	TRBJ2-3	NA	TGTGCCAGCAGTTTAGTAGGTAGCGGGATTGTGGATACGCAGTATTTT	CASSLVGSGIVDTQYF
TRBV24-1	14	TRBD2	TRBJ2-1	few	TGTGCCACCAGTTCTAGCGGGATTGGGAATGAGCAGTTCTTC	CATSSSGIGNEQFF
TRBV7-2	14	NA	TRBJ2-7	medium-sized	TGTGCCAGCAGCTTCCGGACTAATTCCTACGAGCAGTACTTC	CASSFRTNSYEQYF
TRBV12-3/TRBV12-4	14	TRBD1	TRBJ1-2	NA	TGTGCCAGCAGTTTAGTGGGGGACAGGGCTGGCTACACCTTC	CASSLVGDRAGYTF
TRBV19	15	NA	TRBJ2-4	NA	TGTGCCAGTAGTAGCGCCCTGGGTACCAAAAACATTCAGTACTTC	CASSSALGTKNIQYF
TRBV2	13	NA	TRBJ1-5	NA	TGTGCCAGCCATGGACGGCATAATCAGCCCCAGCATTTT	CASHGRHNQPQHF